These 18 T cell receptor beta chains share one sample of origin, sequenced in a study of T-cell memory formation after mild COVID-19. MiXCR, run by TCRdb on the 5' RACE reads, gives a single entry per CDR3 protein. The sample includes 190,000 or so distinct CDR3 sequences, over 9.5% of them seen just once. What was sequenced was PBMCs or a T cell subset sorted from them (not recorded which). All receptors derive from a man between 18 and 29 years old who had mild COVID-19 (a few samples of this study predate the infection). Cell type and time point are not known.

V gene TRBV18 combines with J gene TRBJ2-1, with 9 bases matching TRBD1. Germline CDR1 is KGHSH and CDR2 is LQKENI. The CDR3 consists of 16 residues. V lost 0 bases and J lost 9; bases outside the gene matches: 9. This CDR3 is CASSPPLGQGRSEQFF. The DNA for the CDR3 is TGTGCCAGCTCACCACCGTTGGGACAGGGTCGCTCTGAGCAGTTCTTC. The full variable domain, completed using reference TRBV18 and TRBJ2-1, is NAGVMQNPRHLVRRRGQEARLRCSPMKGHSHVYWYRQLPEEGLKFMVYLQKENIIDESGMPKERFSAEFPKEGPSILRIQQVVRGDSAAYFCASSPPLGQGRSEQFFGPGTRLTVL.

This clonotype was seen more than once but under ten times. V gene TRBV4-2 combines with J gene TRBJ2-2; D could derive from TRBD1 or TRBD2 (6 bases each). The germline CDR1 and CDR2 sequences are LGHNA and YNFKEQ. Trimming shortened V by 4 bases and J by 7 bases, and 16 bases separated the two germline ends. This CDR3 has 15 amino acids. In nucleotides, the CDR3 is TGTGCCAGCAGCCCACAGACAGGTAGCGGCGGGGAGCTGTTTTTT. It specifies CASSPQTGSGGELFF.

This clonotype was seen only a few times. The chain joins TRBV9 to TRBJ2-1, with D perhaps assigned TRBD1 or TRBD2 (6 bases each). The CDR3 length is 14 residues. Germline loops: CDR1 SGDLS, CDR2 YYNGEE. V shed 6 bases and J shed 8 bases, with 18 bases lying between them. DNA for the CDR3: TGTGCCAGCACTACCGATCCACGGGGGCATGAGCAGTTCTTC. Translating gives CASTTDPRGHEQFF.

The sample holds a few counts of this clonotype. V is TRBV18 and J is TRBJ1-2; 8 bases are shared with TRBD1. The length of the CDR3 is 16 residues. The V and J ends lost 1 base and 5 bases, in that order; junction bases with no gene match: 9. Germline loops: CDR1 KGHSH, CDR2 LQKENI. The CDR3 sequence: CASSPQSGTGQYGYTF. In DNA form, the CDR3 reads TGTGCCAGCTCACCACAAAGCGGGACAGGACAATATGGCTACACCTTC.

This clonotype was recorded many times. As DNA, the CDR3 is TGCAGCGTTCCAGGCTACCGTGAGCAGTTCTTC. Translation gives CSVPGYREQFF. The V and J genes are TRBV29-1 and TRBJ2-1; D remains ambiguous. The V and J ends lost 5 bases and 9 bases respectively, with 11 bases between them. CDR1 is SQVTM and CDR2 is ANQGSEA in the germline V gene. This CDR3 has 11 amino acids.

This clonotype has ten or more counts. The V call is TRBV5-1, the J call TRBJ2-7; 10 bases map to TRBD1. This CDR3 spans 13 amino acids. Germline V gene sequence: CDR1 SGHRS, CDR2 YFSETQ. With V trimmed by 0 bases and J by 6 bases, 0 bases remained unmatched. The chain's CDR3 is CASSLGDRGEQYF. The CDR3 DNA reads TGCGCCAGCAGCTTGGGGGACAGGGGCGAGCAGTACTTC. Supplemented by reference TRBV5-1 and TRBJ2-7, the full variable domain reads KAGVTQTPRYLIKTRGQQVTLSCSPISGHRSVSWYQQTPGQGLQFLFEYFSETQRNKGNFPGRFSGRQFSNSRSEMNVSTLELGDSALYLCASSLGDRGEQYFGPGTRLTVT.

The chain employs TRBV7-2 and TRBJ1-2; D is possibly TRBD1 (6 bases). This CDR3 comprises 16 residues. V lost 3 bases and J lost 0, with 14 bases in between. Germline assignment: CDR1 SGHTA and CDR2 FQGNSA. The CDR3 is CASSFYRVPANYGYTF. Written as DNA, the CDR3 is TGTGCCAGCAGCTTTTACAGGGTTCCGGCTAACTATGGCTACACCTTC.

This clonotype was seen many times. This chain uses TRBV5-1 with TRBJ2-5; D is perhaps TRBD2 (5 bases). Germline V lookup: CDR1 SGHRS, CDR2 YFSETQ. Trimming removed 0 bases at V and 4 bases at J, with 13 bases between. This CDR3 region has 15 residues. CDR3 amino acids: CASSLVGKGGETQYF. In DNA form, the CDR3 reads TGCGCCAGCAGCTTGGTGGGGAAAGGAGGAGAGACCCAGTACTTC.

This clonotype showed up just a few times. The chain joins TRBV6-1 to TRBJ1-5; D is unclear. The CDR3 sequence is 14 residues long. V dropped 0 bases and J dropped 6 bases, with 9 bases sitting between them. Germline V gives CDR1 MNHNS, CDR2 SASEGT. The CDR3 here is CASSEATMGQPQHF. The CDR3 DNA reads TGTGCCAGCAGTGAAGCGACTATGGGTCAGCCCCAGCATTTT.

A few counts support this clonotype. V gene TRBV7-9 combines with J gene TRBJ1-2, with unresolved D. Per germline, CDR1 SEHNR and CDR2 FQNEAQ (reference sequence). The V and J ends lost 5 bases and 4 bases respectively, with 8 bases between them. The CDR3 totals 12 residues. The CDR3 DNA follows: TGTGCCAGCAGCCGATACACCTATGGCTACACCTTC. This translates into CASSRYTYGYTF.

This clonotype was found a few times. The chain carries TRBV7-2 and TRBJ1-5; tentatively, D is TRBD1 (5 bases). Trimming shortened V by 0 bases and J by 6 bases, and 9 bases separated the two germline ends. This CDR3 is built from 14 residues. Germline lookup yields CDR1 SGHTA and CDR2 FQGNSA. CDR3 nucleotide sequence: TGTGCCAGCAGCTTAGCTCGGGGGAGTCAGCCCCAGCATTTT. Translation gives CASSLARGSQPQHF.

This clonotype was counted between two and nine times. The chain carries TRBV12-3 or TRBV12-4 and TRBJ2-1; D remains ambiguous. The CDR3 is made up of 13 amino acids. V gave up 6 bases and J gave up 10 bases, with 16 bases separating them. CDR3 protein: CASSSSNRREQFF. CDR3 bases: TGTGCCAGCAGCTCCTCGAATCGCCGGGAGCAGTTCTTC.

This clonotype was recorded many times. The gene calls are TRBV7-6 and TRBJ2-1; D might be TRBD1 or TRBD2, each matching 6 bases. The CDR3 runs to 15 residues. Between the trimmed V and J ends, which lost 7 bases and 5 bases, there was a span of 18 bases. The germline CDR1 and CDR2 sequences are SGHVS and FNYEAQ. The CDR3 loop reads CASNNMGGWNNEQFF. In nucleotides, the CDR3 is TGTGCCAGCAACAACATGGGGGGCTGGAACAATGAGCAGTTCTTC. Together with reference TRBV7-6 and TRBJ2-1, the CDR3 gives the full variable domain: GAGVSQSPRYKVTKRGQDVALRCDPISGHVSLYWYRQALGQGPEFLTYFNYEAQQDKSGLPNDRFSAERPEGSISTLTIQRTEQRDSAMYRCASNNMGGWNNEQFFGPGTRLTVL.

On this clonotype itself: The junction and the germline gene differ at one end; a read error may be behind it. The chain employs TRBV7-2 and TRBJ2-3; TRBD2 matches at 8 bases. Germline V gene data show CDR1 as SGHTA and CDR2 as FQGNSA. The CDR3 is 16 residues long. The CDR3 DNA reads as TGTGCCAGCAGCTTAAGTGCGGGGGGACGCACAGATACGAAGTATTTT. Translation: CASSLSAGGRTDTKYF.

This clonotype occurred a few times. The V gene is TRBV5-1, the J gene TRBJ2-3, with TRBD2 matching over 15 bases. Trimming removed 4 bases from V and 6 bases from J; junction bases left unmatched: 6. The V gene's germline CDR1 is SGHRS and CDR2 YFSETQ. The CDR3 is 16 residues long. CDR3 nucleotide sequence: TGCGCCAGCAGCGCCTGGACTAGCGGGGGGGTTGATACGCAGTATTTT. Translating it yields CASSAWTSGGVDTQYF.

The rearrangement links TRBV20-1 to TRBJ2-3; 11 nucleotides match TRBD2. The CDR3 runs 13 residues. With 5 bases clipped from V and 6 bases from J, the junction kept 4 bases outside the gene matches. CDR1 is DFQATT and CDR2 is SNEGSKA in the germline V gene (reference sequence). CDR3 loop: CSAPPSGGDTQYF. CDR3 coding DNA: TGCAGTGCTCCCCCTAGCGGGGGGGATACGCAGTATTTT.

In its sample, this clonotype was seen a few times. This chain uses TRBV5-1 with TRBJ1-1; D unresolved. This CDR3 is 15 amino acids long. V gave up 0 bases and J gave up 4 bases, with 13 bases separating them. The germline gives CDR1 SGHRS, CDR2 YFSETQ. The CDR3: CASSLELAVGTEAFF. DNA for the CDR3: TGCGCCAGCAGCTTGGAGTTGGCGGTGGGCACTGAAGCTTTCTTT. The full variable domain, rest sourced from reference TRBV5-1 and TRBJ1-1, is KAGVTQTPRYLIKTRGQQVTLSCSPISGHRSVSWYQQTPGQGLQFLFEYFSETQRNKGNFPGRFSGRQFSNSRSEMNVSTLELGDSALYLCASSLELAVGTEAFFGQGTRLTVV.

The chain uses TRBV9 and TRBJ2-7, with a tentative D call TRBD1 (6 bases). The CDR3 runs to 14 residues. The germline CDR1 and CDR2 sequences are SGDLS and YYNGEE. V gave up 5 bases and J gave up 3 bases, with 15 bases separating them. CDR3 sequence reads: CASSYRARVYEQYV. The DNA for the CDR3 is TGTGCCAGCAGTTACAGGGCTAGGGTCTACGAGCAGTACGTC.